The clone carrying this T cell receptor (beta chain) was seen more than once but under ten times. The antigen remains undetermined. The method was immunoSEQ multiplex PCR; TCRdb's version includes in-frame clones alone and lacks a portion of them. The sample shows fewer than 60,000 clones, over 75% of them seen only once. These data belong to a study of OX40 agonist ivuxolimab in advanced cancers. Across the whole study: At about 82% male, the cohort had a mean age of approximately 64 years, ranging from roughly 20 to 90. Regarding the study as a whole: In CD8+ T cells, expanded clones were on average more numerous than in CD4+.

This material consisted of CD4+ or CD8+ T cells sorted from blood, taken in a trial of the OX40 agonist ivuxolimab. This receptor was taken from an adult with an advanced solid tumor such as melanoma, head and neck, liver or kidney cancer.

The chain's CDR3 is CASSMLTGQGNSPLHF. CDR3 coding DNA: TGTGCCAGTAGTATGCTGACGGGCCAAGGGAATTCACCCCTCCACTTT. The chain recombines TRBV19 with TRBJ1-6; D is unresolved. The V gene's germline CDR1 is LNHDA and CDR2 SQIVND (reference sequence). The CDR3 contains 16 residues. Trimming stripped 3 bases from V and 7 bases from J, with 16 bases between.